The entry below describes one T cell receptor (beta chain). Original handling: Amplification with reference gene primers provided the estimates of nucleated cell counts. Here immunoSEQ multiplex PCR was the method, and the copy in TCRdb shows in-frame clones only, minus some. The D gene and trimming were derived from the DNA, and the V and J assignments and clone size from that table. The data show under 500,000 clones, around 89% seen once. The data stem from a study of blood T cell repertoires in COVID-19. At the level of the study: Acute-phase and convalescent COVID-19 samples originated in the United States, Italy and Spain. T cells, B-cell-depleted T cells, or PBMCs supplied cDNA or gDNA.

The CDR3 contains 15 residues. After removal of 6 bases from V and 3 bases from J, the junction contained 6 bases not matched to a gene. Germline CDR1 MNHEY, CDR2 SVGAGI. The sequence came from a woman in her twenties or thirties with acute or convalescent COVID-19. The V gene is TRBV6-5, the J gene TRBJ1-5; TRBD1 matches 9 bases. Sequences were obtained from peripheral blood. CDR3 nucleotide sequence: TGTGCCAGCAGACAGGGACAGGGTATCAATCAGCCCCAGCATTTT. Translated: CASRQGQGINQPQHF.